These 14 T cell receptor beta chains were all obtained from the same sample, sequenced in a study of T-cell reconstitution after alpha-beta-depleted transplantation in children. This sample's TCRbeta library carried unique molecular identifier barcodes. TCRdb re-derived calls from the PCR reads in MiXCR, one entry per CDR3 protein. The sample holds approximately 400,000 distinct CDR3 sequences; roughly a tenth are singletons and the top ten take over 4.5%. Sample: PBMCs from the stem cell graft donor, taken from the stem cell graft. Every receptor here comes from a human donor who donated a stem cell graft to a child with acute myeloid leukemia.

Ten or more counts support this clonotype. The V call is TRBV5-1, the J call TRBJ1-1; 7 bases fit TRBD1. V trimming: 4 bases; J trimming: 7 bases; junction bases outside the gene matches: 13. Germline V lookup: CDR1 SGHRS, CDR2 YFSETQ. The CDR3 covers 15 residues. CDR3 nucleotide sequence: TGCGCCAGCAGCCCGGCAGACAGGGTAACCTTTGAAGCTTTCTTT. Translating it yields CASSPADRVTFEAFF.

This sequence joins TRBV2 and TRBJ2-1; tentative D call: TRBD1 (6 bases). Germline V lookup: CDR1 SNHLY, CDR2 FYNNEI. V was clipped by 8 bases and J by 0 bases, with 11 bases between them. CDR3 length: 14 residues. CDR3 bases: TGTGCCAGCCACAGGGCCAACTCCTACAATGAGCAGTTCTTC. Amino acids: CASHRANSYNEQFF.

V usage is TRBV3-1 and J usage is TRBJ2-7; D might be TRBD1 or TRBD2, each matching 5 bases. CDR1 LGHDT and CDR2 YNNKEL come from the germline V gene (reference sequence). The CDR3 has 17 residues. The V end lost 3 bases, the J end lost 0 bases, and 18 bases lay between the germline ends. CDR3 in amino acids: CASSHPPLSRGSYEQYV. DNA of the CDR3: TGTGCCAGCAGCCACCCACCCCTCTCGAGGGGCTCCTACGAGCAGTACGTC.

In its sample, this clonotype was seen once. The genes are TRBV5-1 and TRBJ2-1, with 8 nucleotides matching TRBD2. With 4 bases clipped from V and 5 bases from J, the junction kept 5 bases outside the gene matches. This CDR3 is 14 amino acids long. CDR1 and CDR2 from the germline V gene are SGHRS and YFSETQ. The CDR3 loop reads CASSRSGEHNEQFF. CDR3 DNA sequence: TGCGCCAGCAGCCGTAGCGGGGAACACAATGAGCAGTTCTTC.

This clonotype has ten or more counts. This sequence joins TRBV10-3 and TRBJ1-5; 7 nucleotides agree with TRBD1. From germline, CDR1 is ENHRY and CDR2 SYGVKD. This CDR3 has 14 residues. The trim removed 6 bases at V and 2 bases at J, leaving 4 bases unmatched. The CDR3 loop reads CAISVDRGNQPQHF. CDR3 DNA: TGTGCCATCAGCGTTGACAGGGGCAATCAGCCCCAGCATTTT.

This clonotype occurred a few times. J is TRBJ2-3 and V is TRBV30; 11 bases map to TRBD2. CDR3 length: 14 residues. Germline-derived CDR1 and CDR2 are GTSNPN and SVGIG (reference sequence). Trimming removed 4 bases from V and 4 bases from J; junction bases left unmatched: 4. The CDR3 reads CAWTTGLAADTQYF. CDR3 coding DNA: TGTGCCTGGACTACGGGACTAGCGGCAGATACGCAGTATTTT.

This clonotype came up a few times. The V and J genes are TRBV29-1 and TRBJ2-7; TRBD1 matches 7 bases. The CDR3 sequence is 12 residues long. Per germline, CDR1 SQVTM and CDR2 ANQGSEA. CDR3 nucleotide sequence: TGCACCGCCACAGGGGCCGCCTACGAGCAGTACGTC. Translating gives CTATGAAYEQYV.

The chain is built from TRBV27 and TRBJ2-2; TRBD2 matches at 8 bases. The length of the CDR3 is 14 residues. CDR1 is MNHEY and CDR2 is SMNVEV in the germline V gene (reference sequence). The junction had 1 base not matched to a gene; V was cut back by 3 bases and J by 4 bases. CDR3 region: CASSFLAGTGELFF. The CDR3, as DNA: TGTGCCAGCAGTTTTCTAGCGGGCACCGGGGAGCTGTTTTTT.

The chain joins TRBV20-1 to TRBJ2-2, with 7 bases lining up with TRBD1. V gave up 4 bases and J gave up 0 bases; unmatched junction bases: 8. The CDR3 extends over 16 amino acids. Germline CDR1 and CDR2: DFQATT and SNEGSKA (reference sequence). CDR3 coding DNA: TGCAGTGCTAACACCGGGACAGCTCCGAACACCGGGGAGCTGTTTTTT. Its protein is CSANTGTAPNTGELFF.

This sequence joins TRBV20-1 and TRBJ2-1, with TRBD2 matching over 9 bases. Per the germline V gene, CDR1 is DFQATT and CDR2 is SNEGSKA (reference sequence). V lost 6 bases to trimming and J lost 9 bases; unmatched junction nucleotides: 15. CDR3 length: 15 amino acids. The CDR3 spells CSAPPQGNSGGEQFF. For the CDR3, the DNA is TGCAGTGCCCCTCCTCAGGGGAATAGCGGGGGTGAGCAGTTCTTC.

A few counts support this clonotype. V is TRBV27 and J is TRBJ2-3; D possibly corresponds to TRBD2 (6 bases). Looked up from germline, CDR1 is MNHEY and CDR2 is SMNVEV (reference sequence). Trimming pared 5 bases from V and 2 bases from J, leaving 20 bases between. The CDR3 runs 17 residues. The CDR3 protein is CASSPTLGSGLTDTQYF. The CDR3 nucleotides are TGTGCCAGCAGTCCCACGTTAGGTAGCGGACTCACAGATACGCAGTATTTT.

The chain links TRBV5-1 to TRBJ2-2; D is perhaps TRBD1 (5 bases). The V and J ends lost 0 bases and 3 bases respectively, with 12 bases between them. The CDR3 has 16 amino acids. Germline V gives CDR1 SGHRS, CDR2 YFSETQ. CDR3 coding DNA: TGCGCCAGCAGCTTGGGGCCCAGGGCCGACACCGGGGAGCTGTTTTTT. Amino acid sequence: CASSLGPRADTGELFF. The complete variable domain, with remaining parts taken from reference TRBV5-1 and TRBJ2-2, reads KAGVTQTPRYLIKTRGQQVTLSCSPISGHRSVSWYQQTPGQGLQFLFEYFSETQRNKGNFPGRFSGRQFSNSRSEMNVSTLELGDSALYLCASSLGPRADTGELFFGEGSRLTVL.

This clonotype appeared a few times. Here the CDR3 reads CSAGQGVYGYTF. CDR3 DNA: TGCAGCGCCGGACAGGGGGTCTATGGCTACACCTTC. This chain links TRBV29-1 with TRBJ1-2; 10 positions match TRBD1. V shed 7 bases, J shed 4 bases, and the junction held 3 bases outside the gene matches. CDR1 is SQVTM, CDR2 ANQGSEA, per germline. This CDR3 has 12 residues.

This clonotype was seen more than once but under ten times. The gene calls are TRBV6-2 or TRBV6-3 and TRBJ2-4, with D hard to call. The CDR3 runs 14 residues. The germline V gene has CDR1 MNHEY and CDR2 SVGEGT. V was shortened by 5 bases and J by 4 bases, with 12 bases between the two germline ends. DNA of the CDR3: TGTGCCAGCAGTGACCCCGGGCAGAAAAACATTCAGTACTTC. Protein: CASSDPGQKNIQYF.